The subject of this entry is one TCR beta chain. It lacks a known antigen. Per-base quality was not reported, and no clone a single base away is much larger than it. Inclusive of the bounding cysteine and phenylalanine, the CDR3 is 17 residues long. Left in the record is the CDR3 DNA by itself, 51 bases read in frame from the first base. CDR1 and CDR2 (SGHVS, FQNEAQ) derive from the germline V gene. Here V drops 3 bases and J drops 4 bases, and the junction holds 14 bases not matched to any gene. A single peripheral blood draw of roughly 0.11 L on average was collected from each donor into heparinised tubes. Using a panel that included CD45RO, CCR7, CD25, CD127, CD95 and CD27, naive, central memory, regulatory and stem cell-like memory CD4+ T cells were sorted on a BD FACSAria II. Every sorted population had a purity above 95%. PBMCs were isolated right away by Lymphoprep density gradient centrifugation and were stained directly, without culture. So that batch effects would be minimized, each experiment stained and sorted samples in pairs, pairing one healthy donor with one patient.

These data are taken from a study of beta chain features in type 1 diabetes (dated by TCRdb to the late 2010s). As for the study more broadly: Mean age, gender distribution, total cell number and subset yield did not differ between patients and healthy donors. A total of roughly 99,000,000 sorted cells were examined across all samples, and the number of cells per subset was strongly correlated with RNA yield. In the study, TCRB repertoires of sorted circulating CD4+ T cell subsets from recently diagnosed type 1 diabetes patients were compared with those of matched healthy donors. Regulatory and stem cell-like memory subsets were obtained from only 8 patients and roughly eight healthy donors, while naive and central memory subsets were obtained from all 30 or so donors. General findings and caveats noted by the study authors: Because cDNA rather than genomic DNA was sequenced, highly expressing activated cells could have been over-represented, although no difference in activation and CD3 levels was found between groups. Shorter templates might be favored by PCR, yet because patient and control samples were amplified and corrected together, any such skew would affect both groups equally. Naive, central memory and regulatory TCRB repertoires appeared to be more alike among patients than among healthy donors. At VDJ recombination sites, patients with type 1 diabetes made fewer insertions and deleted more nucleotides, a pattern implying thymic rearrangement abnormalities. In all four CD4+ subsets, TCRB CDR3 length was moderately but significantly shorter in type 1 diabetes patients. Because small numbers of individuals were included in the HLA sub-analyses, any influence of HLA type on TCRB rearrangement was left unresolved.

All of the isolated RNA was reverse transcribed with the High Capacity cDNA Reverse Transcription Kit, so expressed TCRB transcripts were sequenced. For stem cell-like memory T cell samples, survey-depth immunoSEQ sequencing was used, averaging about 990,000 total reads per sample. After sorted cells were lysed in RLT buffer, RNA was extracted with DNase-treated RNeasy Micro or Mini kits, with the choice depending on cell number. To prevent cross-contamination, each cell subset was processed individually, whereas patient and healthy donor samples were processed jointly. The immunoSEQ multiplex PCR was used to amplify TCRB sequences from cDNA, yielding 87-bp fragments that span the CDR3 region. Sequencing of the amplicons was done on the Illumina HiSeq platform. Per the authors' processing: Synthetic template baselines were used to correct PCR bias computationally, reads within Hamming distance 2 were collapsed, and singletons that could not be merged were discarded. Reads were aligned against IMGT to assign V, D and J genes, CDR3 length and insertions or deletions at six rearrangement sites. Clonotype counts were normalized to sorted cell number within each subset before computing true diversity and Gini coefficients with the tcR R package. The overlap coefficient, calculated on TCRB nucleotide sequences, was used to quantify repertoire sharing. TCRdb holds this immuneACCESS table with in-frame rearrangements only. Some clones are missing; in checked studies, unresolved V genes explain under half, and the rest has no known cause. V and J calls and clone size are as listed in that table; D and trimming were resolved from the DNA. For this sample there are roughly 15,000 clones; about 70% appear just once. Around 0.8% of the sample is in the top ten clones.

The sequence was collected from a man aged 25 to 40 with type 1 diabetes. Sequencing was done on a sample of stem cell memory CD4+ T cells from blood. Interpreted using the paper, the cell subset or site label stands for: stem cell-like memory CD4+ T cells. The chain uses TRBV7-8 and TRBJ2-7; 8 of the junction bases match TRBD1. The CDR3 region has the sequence CASSFGQGRQGGYEQYF. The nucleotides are TGTGCCAGCAGCTTCGGACAGGGACGTCAGGGGGGTTACGAGCAGTACTTC.